These 7 T cell receptor beta chains originate from one sample sequenced in a study of technical replicates of blood from a few donors. The method was immunoSEQ multiplex PCR; TCRdb's version includes in-frame clones alone and lacks a portion of them. The data contain about 53,000 clones, 86% of them singletons. Sequencing was done on a sample of PBMCs. These receptors originate from a human donor in good health. Some clones in this sample may be carry-over from other donors' samples.

This clone showed up just a few times. This chain joins TRBV7-9 and TRBJ2-3, with 8 bases that match TRBD2. The V and J ends lost 1 base and 2 bases, in that order; junction bases with no gene match: 2. This CDR3 is 15 amino acids long. Germline-derived CDR1 and CDR2 are SEHNR and FQNEAQ (reference sequence). CDR3 sequence (DNA): TGTGCCAGCAGCTTAGGTAGCGGGGACACAGATACGCAGTATTTT. This sequence encodes CASSLGSGDTDTQYF. The entire variable domain, with the rest obtained from reference TRBV7-9 and TRBJ2-3, is as follows: DTGVSQNPRHKITKRGQNVTFRCDPISEHNRLYWYRQTLGQGPEFLTYFQNEAQLEKSRLLSDRFSAERPKGSFSTLEIQRTEQGDSAMYLCASSLGSGDTDTQYFGPGTRLTVL.

The chain joins TRBV5-1 to TRBJ2-5; TRBD2 agrees at 12 bases. Germline V CDR1 and CDR2: SGHRS, YFSETQ. The CDR3 runs 17 residues. Trimming removed 4 bases from V and 1 base from J; junction bases left unmatched: 8. The CDR3 loop is CASSIGLAGSGQETQYF. CDR3 sequence (DNA): TGCGCCAGCAGCATAGGACTAGCGGGGTCCGGCCAAGAGACCCAGTACTTC.

This clone was seen more than once but under ten times. This chain joins TRBV11-1 and TRBJ2-7; D gene uncertain. CDR1 and CDR2 from the germline V gene are SGHAT and FQDESV (reference sequence). V dropped 5 bases and J dropped 4 bases, with 12 bases sitting between them. This CDR3 has 13 amino acids. This CDR3 is CASSPRSRYEQYF. The CDR3 DNA reads TGTGCCAGCAGCCCGCGATCCCGATACGAGCAGTACTTC.

The chain is built from TRBV25-1 and TRBJ1-6; 8 nucleotides align to TRBD1. From germline, CDR1 is MGHDK and CDR2 SYGVNS. The V and J ends lost 5 bases and 6 bases, in that order; junction bases with no gene match: 3. The CDR3 has 14 amino acids. CDR3 nucleotide sequence: TGTGCCAGCAGTCCGACAGGGGTTAATTCACCCCTCCACTTT. Encoded protein: CASSPTGVNSPLHF.

This chain links TRBV19 with TRBJ1-6; 9 nucleotides match TRBD1. Trimming removed 5 bases from V and 7 bases from J; junction bases left unmatched: 6. The V gene's germline CDR1 is LNHDA and CDR2 SQIVND (reference sequence). The CDR3 is 15 amino acids. CDR3: CASSPRTGENSPLHF. The CDR3 nucleotides read TGTGCCAGTAGTCCACGGACAGGGGAAAATTCACCCCTCCACTTT.

The J gene is TRBJ1-1, the V gene TRBV5-1, with TRBD1 as a possible D gene (6 bases). The CDR3 length is 15 residues. Germline loops: CDR1 SGHRS, CDR2 YFSETQ. V lost 4 bases, J lost 1 base, and 14 bases lay in between. The CDR3, as DNA: TGCGCCAGCAGCCTGGGTGGGGGGGCGAACACTGAAGCTTTCTTT. It encodes CASSLGGGANTEAFF.

The count of this clone is one. The V call is TRBV10-3, the J call TRBJ1-1; D uncertain. CDR1 ENHRY and CDR2 SYGVKD come from the germline V gene. V was clipped by 6 bases and J by 4 bases, with 9 bases between them. CDR3 size: 12 residues. For the CDR3, the DNA is TGTGCCATCAGGACACAGAGCACTGAAGCTTTCTTT. Encoded protein: CAIRTQSTEAFF.